This entry features one TCR beta chain sequence. The record originates from a study of blood T cell repertoires in COVID-19. The overall study: Specimens from acute and convalescent COVID-19 originated in the United States, Italy and Spain. Sources were T cells, B-cell-depleted T cells, or PBMCs; the material itself was cDNA or gDNA.

The protocol was immunoSEQ multiplex PCR, while the TCRdb copy is restricted to in-frame clones and leaves out a portion. The table has approximately 81,000 clones, almost 85% seen once. From germline, CDR1 is MNHEY and CDR2 SMNVEV (reference sequence). CDR3 size: 16 residues. V was clipped by 5 bases and J by 5 bases; unmatched bases: 14. Sequencing used peripheral blood. The clonotype was recovered from a human donor in a cohort sampled during active COVID-19. The chain uses TRBV27 and TRBJ1-1, with 7 bases fitting TRBD1. In nucleotides, the CDR3 is TGTGCCAGCAGTAATCGACAGGGCCCCCTGGGAACTGAAGCTTTCTTT. Residues: CASSNRQGPLGTEAFF.